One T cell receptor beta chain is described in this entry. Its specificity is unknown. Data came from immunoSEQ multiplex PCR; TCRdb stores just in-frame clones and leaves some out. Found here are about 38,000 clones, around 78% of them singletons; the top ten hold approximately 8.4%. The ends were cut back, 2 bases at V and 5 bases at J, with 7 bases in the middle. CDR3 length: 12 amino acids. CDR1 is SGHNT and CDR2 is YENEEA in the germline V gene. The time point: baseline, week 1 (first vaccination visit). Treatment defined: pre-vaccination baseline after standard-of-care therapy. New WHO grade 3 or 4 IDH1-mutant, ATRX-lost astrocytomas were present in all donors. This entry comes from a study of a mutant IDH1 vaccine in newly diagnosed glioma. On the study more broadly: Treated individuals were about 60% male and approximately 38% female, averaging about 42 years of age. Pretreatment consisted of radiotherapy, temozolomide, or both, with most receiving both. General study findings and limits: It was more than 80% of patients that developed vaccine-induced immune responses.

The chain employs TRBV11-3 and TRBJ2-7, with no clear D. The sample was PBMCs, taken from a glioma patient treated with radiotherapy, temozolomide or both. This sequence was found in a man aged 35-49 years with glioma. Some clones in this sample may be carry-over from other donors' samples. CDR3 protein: CASSLYGDEQYF. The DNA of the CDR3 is TGTGCCAGCAGCTTATATGGGGACGAGCAGTACTTC.